This T cell receptor (beta chain) was captured in a study of shared clonotypes between healthy human individuals (dated by TCRdb to the early 2020s). With regard to the full study: The cohort comprised a couple of women and a few men aged 18 to 49 years. For each donor, CD4 naive and CD4 memory were each run on three plates, CD8 naive on two plates, and CD8 memory on one plate. To estimate repertoire size and how much clonotype sharing occurs between individuals, the study deeply sequenced the blood TCR repertoires of five or six healthy adults. To increase sequencing depth and limit assay-specific biases, different laboratories used diverse techniques to prepare libraries and sequence TCR repertoires. Per donor, leukapheresis produced somewhere between about 0.9 and 9.5 billion PBMCs.

Overall study results and their limits: Across four donors, around 5.4% of naive CD4, approximately 3.6% of naive CD8, under 2.5% of memory CD4, and about 0.44% of memory CD8 clonotypes were shared. Based on pairwise subsampling, the degree of clonotype sharing among donors was expected to be affected by sequencing depth. Naive subsets generally had larger estimated clonotype richness than memory subsets did. Because the study included a small number of donors, the genetic and exposure-history diversity represented was limited. Sampling was limited to blood, and TCR repertoires in tissue likely differ from TCR repertoires in blood. Compared with non-shared clonotypes, clonotypes shared by all four sorted-subset donors had higher generation probabilities. Even with the large sequencing depth, rarefaction of the sorted-subset datasets indicated that sequencing was incomplete.

Using the deep immunoSEQ assay, TCR CDR3 regions were amplified from genomic DNA by multiplex PCR. For each cell subset, the extracted genomic DNA was distributed evenly across all wells of several immunoSEQ 96-well plates, and each plate served as one replicate. For sorted subsets, around 0.2 ug genomic DNA, equal to 30,000 to 35,000 T cell genomes, was loaded into each replicate PCR. Purified libraries were quantified with a Qubit 3.0 fluorometer, sized on a Bioanalyzer 2100, and re-quantified with the KAPA Library Quantification kit. Every immunoSEQ 96-well plate was sequenced on a dedicated single-read 150-cycle Illumina NextSeq 550 flow cell. The original pipeline was this. Because the immunoSEQ output included only junctional sequences and no quality scores, the filtering could not be the same as the filtering used for full-length reads. To assign V/J genes and CDR3, sequences were annotated against IMGT germline references using PyIR, a Python wrapper for IgBLAST v1.9. Reads were filtered out if the reads had weak V/J assignments (E-value above 1e-6), no CDR3, stop codons, out-of-frame junctions, or ambiguous translated residues. V3J clonotypes were defined by identical inferred V gene, J gene, and CDR3 amino acid sequence. The percentage overlap between two repertoires was calculated by dividing the number of shared unique clonotypes by the size of the smaller repertoire. RTK rarefaction, the Chao1 estimator, and Recon v2.1 estimates of unobserved clonotypes were used to assess repertoire richness. OLGA was used to compute generation probabilities for all TCRbeta clonotypes that the gDNA method yielded from a handful of donors. Not all clones reach the TCRdb copy of this immuneACCESS table, which keeps in-frame sequences only. Checked studies attribute under half of the gap to unresolved V genes and leave the rest unexplained. V, J and clone size reflect that table, while D and trimming were determined from the DNA. The sample contains under 850,000 clones, about two thirds of them found a single time. The top ten constitute approximately 2% of the sample.

Donors were healthy HIV-negative adults with no recently reported acute infections or vaccinations. All donors were Caucasian adults living in Nashville, Tennessee, USA. Magnetic negative selection was used to enrich CD4+ T cells, after which naive cells were positively selected on CD45RA and the negative fraction became the memory subset. Blood was obtained by leukapheresis, after which PBMCs were separated by Ficoll-Histopaque density gradient centrifugation and cryopreserved in liquid nitrogen vapor phase. Analytical flow cytometry was used to check the purity and quantity of each magnetically sorted T cell population. From each sorted fraction, genomic DNA was isolated and quantified by UV absorbance on a Nanodrop 2000c. The sample holds a few counts of this clone. The antigen it binds to is not known. The input lacks base qualities; no much larger clone sits a single base away. CDR1 MNHNS and CDR2 SASEGT were looked up in the germline V gene. The cysteine opens and the phenylalanine closes a CDR3 of 16 amino acids. Only the CDR3 DNA is retained, 48 bases long and in frame from the first base. V drops 4 bases and J drops 3 bases, leaving 16 bases in between.

Material: memory CD4+ T cells sorted from blood. This specimen's cell subset or site label, interpreted: CD45RA-negative fraction. The chain is assembled from TRBV6-1 and TRBJ1-5, and perhaps TRBD1 as D gene, on 5 matching bases. This sequence was found in a woman in her thirties in good health. The DNA sequence is as follows: TGTGCCAGCAGTGCCGAAGTGGGGGGATCCAATCAGCCCCAGCATTTT. This translates into CASSAEVGGSNQPQHF.